These 15 T cell receptor beta chains originate from one sample sequenced in a study of monozygotic twins with cystic fibrosis. Clones were sequenced by immunoSEQ multiplex PCR, and TCRdb holds only the in-frame ones, with some missing. The sample has about 16,000 clones; around 97% are singletons. Sequencing used blood. The source of these receptors is a girl under 10 years old with cystic fibrosis.

V gene TRBV21-1 combines with J gene TRBJ2-7; no DNA check was done on the table's D call, TRBD1. TRBV21-1 is annotated as a pseudogene. This CDR3 comprises 15 residues. The CDR3 sequence is CASSNRDSYFHEQYF. The CDR3 nucleotides are TGTGCCAGCAGCAACCGGGACAGTTATTTCCACGAGCAGTACTTC.

This clone appeared once. The V and J genes are TRBV18 and TRBJ1-5; D is unresolved. CDR1 and CDR2 from the germline V gene are KGHSH and LQKENI. The CDR3 totals 16 residues. V lost 0 bases, J lost 11 bases, and 20 bases lay in between. The CDR3 spells CASSPPPRIRIRAQHF. DNA for the CDR3: TGTGCCAGCTCACCACCGCCGCGGATCCGAATCAGAGCCCAGCATTTT.

The chain recombines TRBV27 with TRBJ2-1; 11 bases line up with TRBD1. This CDR3 contains 15 residues. Trimming removed 6 bases from V and 7 bases from J; junction bases left unmatched: 8. Germline V gene sequence: CDR1 MNHEY, CDR2 SMNVEV (reference sequence). The CDR3 spells CASSPRDRGFNEQFF. For the CDR3, the DNA is TGTGCCAGCAGCCCAAGGGACAGGGGGTTTAATGAGCAGTTCTTC.

V and J are TRBV6-1 and TRBJ2-7, with TRBD1 identical over 10 bases. This CDR3 contains 15 residues. Per germline, CDR1 MNHNS and CDR2 SASEGT. Losses at the gene ends were 7 bases for V and 4 bases for J; bases not matched to a gene: 10. CDR3 DNA: TGTGCCAGCACCAGCCGGGACAGGGGTTTTTACGAGCAGTACTTC. Protein product: CASTSRDRGFYEQYF.

This rearrangement joins TRBV5-1 to TRBJ1-2; 8 bases are shared with TRBD1. CDR1 SGHRS and CDR2 YFSETQ come from the germline V gene. CDR3 length equals 14 residues. Trimming at V came to 0 bases and at J to 11 bases, leaving 9 bases not matched to a gene. The CDR3 here is CASSLVAGGPVYTF. In DNA form, the CDR3 reads TGCGCCAGCAGCTTGGTGGCAGGGGGCCCAGTGTACACCTTC.

The J gene is TRBJ2-5, the V gene TRBV30; D is unclear. Germline values: CDR1 GTSNPN, CDR2 SVGIG (reference sequence). The length of the CDR3 is 12 residues. V lost 0 bases and J 5 bases, leaving 7 bases between the germline ends. Written as DNA, the CDR3 is TGTGCCTGGAGTGTCGCCACGGAGACCCAGTACTTC. Protein: CAWSVATETQYF.

The rearrangement uses TRBV2 and TRBJ1-6, with TRBD1 matching over 8 bases. There are 15 residues in the CDR3. Trimming cost V 2 bases and J 10 bases; bases outside gene matches: 7. CDR1 SNHLY and CDR2 FYNNEI come from the germline V gene. CDR3 DNA sequence: TGTGCCAGCAGTGAAAGGACAGGGCTCCAATCACCCCTCCACTTT. This codes for CASSERTGLQSPLHF.

The CDR3 protein is CASSLSGGPYEQYF. For the CDR3, the DNA is TGCGCCAGCAGCCTTAGCGGGGGGCCCTACGAGCAGTACTTC. The J gene is TRBJ2-7, the V gene TRBV4-3; 10 nucleotides align to TRBD2. Germline V gene sequence: CDR1 LGHNA, CDR2 YSLEER. The V gene end was trimmed by 4 bases and the J gene end by 2 bases; junction bases not matched to a gene: 2. This CDR3 has 14 residues.

The rearrangement links TRBV7-9 to TRBJ1-5; weak D call: TRBD1 (6 bases). The CDR3 extends over 14 amino acids. Germline V gives CDR1 SEHNR, CDR2 FQNEAQ (reference sequence). Trimming removed 5 bases at V and 4 bases at J, with 12 bases between. CDR3 in amino acids: CASSPRTENQPQHF. The CDR3 nucleotides read TGTGCCAGCAGCCCCCGGACAGAGAATCAGCCCCAGCATTTT. The variable domain in full, completed from reference TRBV7-9 and TRBJ1-5, reads DTGVSQNPRHKITKRGQNVTFRCDPISEHNRLYWYRQTLGQGPEFLTYFQNEAQLEKSRLLSDRFSAERPKGSFSTLEIQRTEQGDSAMYLCASSPRTENQPQHFGDGTRLSIL.

This clone came up once. The chain uses TRBV6-6 and TRBJ2-1, with TRBD1 identical over 8 bases. The CDR3 runs 16 residues. Unmatched junction bases numbered 10, after V lost 2 bases and J lost 7 bases. Germline values: CDR1 MNHNY, CDR2 SVGAGI (reference sequence). CDR3 nucleotides: TGTGCCAGCAGTTACCGACAGGGGTCGTGGATAAATGAGCAGTTCTTC. Residues: CASSYRQGSWINEQFF.

The chain carries TRBV6-5 and TRBJ2-5; D unclear. CDR1 MNHEY and CDR2 SVGAGI come from the germline V gene. V lost 2 bases, J lost 0 bases, and 10 bases lay in between. The CDR3 has 15 amino acids. The CDR3 region is CASSYAGANQETQYF. The CDR3 region has the DNA TGTGCCAGCAGTTACGCAGGAGCGAACCAAGAGACCCAGTACTTC.

V usage is TRBV10-2 and J usage is TRBJ1-2, with D perhaps TRBD1 (5 bases). The germline V gene encodes CDR1 WSHSY and CDR2 SAAADI. CDR3 length: 17 amino acids. Trimming took off 0 bases at V and 3 bases at J, with 17 bases between the two ends. CDR3 residues: CASSESSLSGGDYGYTF. DNA for the CDR3: TGCGCCAGCAGTGAGTCGAGTCTATCGGGGGGAGACTATGGCTACACCTTC.

The chain employs TRBV5-6 and TRBJ1-1, with 10 bases identical to TRBD1. V gave up 1 base and J gave up 6 bases; unmatched junction bases: 9. The CDR3 has 16 residues. Germline V lookup: CDR1 SGHDT, CDR2 YYEEEE. CDR3 region: CASSLRSGTGAAEAFF. In nucleotides, the CDR3 is TGTGCCAGCAGCTTGCGGTCCGGGACAGGGGCGGCTGAAGCTTTCTTT.

The chain combines TRBV28 with TRBJ1-2; tentative D call: TRBD1 (5 bases). CDR1 is MDHEN and CDR2 is SYDVKM in the germline V gene. Trimming took off 0 bases at V and 7 bases at J, with 9 bases between the two ends. CDR3 length: 13 residues. For the CDR3, the DNA is TGTGCCAGCAGTTTATGGGGGACTCCTGGCTACACCTTC. Translation gives CASSLWGTPGYTF.

CDR3 in DNA: TGCGCCAGCAGCCAGGGGCGGGGAGACCTCACTGAAGCTTTCTTT. Amino acid sequence: CASSQGRGDLTEAFF. The rearrangement links TRBV5-1 to TRBJ1-1, with D possibly TRBD1 on 6 matching bases. The CDR3 sequence is 15 residues long. Per germline, CDR1 SGHRS and CDR2 YFSETQ. V was cut by 4 bases and J by 4 bases, with 17 bases left in between.